The text below deals with one T cell receptor (beta chain). Per germline, CDR1 MNHEY and CDR2 SVGAGI. The CDR3 length is 15 residues. V was trimmed by 1 base and J by 1 base, leaving 10 bases between them. This sample was included in a study of blood T cell repertoires in COVID-19. Study-wide background: The origin of the acute and convalescent COVID-19 samples was the United States, Italy and Spain.

Repertoires were generated with immunoSEQ multiplex PCR, while TCRdb's copy carries only in-frame clones and drops some. The sample carries more than 350,000 clones, about 87% recorded once. The source of this sequence is a woman between 45 and 60 years old who had recovered from COVID-19. The V gene is TRBV6-5, the J gene TRBJ1-1; D possibly corresponds to TRBD1 (6 bases). The sequenced sample consisted of PBMCs or T cells enriched from blood (not recorded which). The CDR3 nucleotides read TGTGCCAGCAGTTACTTCAAACAGGGGAACACTGAAGCTTTCTTT. It specifies CASSYFKQGNTEAFF.